This T cell receptor beta chain was identified in a study of CD8 T cells in ankylosing spondylitis. Study-level results: Certain motif variants had earlier been reported in reactive arthritis synovial fluid and blood. Fewer than ten highly homologous variants made up a TCR beta motif, and this motif appeared characteristic of ankylosing spondylitis blood.

A few counts support this clonotype. As yet, its antigen is unknown. The CDR3 runs 14 residues. V was cut by 6 bases and J by 4 bases, with 15 bases left in between. Germline CDR1 LNHNV, CDR2 YYDKDF (reference sequence). TCRdb reanalysed the 5' RACE reads using MiXCR and keeps one entry per CDR3 protein. The sample comprises 350,000 or so distinct CDR3 sequences, about 14% of which are singletons, and approximately 1.1% rests with the top ten. This rearrangement joins TRBV15 to TRBJ2-5; perhaps D is TRBD1 or TRBD2 (6 bases each). This clonotype was obtained from a male donor with ankylosing spondylitis or in good health (not recorded which). Source material: blood, either unsorted or a sorted T cell fraction (not recorded which). This CDR3 is CATRMEGGGETQYF. The CDR3, as DNA: TGTGCCACCAGGATGGAGGGGGGTGGAGAGACCCAGTACTTC.